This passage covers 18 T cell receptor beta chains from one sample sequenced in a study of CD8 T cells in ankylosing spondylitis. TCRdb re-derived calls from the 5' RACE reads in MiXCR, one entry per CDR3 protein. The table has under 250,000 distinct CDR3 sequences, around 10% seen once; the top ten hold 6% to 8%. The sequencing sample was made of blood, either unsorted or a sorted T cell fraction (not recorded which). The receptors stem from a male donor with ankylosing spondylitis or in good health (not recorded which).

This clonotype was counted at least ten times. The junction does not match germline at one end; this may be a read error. CDR3 bases: TGCAGTGCTTTAAAGGATAGCTCCTACAATGAGCAGCTCTTC. This sequence encodes CSALKDSSYNEQLF. J is TRBJ2-1 and V is TRBV20-1, with D unclear. The length of the CDR3 is 14 residues. Per germline, CDR1 DFQATT and CDR2 SNEGSKA (reference sequence).

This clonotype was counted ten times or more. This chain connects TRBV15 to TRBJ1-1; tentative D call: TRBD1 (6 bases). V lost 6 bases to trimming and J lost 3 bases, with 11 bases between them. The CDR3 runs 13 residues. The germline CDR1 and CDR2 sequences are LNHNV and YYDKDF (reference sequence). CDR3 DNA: TGTGCCACCAGTCGTACAGGGTACACTGAAGCTTTCTTT. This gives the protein CATSRTGYTEAFF.

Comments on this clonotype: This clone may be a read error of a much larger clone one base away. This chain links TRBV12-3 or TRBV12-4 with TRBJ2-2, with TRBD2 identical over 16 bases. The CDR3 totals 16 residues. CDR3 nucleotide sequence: TGTGCCAGCAGTTTCGGGACTAGCGGGGGGGCCGGGGAGCCGTTTTTT. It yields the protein CASSFGTSGGAGEPFF.

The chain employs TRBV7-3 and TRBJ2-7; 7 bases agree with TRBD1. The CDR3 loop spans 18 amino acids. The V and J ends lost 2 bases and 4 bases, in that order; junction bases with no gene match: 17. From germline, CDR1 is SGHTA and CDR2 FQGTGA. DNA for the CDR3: TGTGCCAGCAGCTTAGTTAGAGTTCCTCAGGGGGTAGGATACGAGCAGTACTTC. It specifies CASSLVRVPQGVGYEQYF.

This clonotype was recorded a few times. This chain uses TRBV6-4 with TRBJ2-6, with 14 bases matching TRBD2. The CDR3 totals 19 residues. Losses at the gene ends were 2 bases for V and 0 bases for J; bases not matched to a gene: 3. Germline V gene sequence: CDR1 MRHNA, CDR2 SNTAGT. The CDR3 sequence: CASSDGTSGGPSGANVLTF. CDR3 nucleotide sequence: TGTGCCAGCAGTGACGGGACTAGCGGGGGCCCCTCTGGGGCCAACGTCCTGACTTTC.

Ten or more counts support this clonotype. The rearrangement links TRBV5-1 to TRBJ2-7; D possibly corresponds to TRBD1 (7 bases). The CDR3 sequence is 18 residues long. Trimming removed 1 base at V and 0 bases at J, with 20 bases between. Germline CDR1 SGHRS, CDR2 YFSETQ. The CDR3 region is CASSLLFYRGTDSYEQYF. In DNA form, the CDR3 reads TGCGCCAGCAGCTTGCTGTTTTATCGGGGGACAGACTCCTACGAGCAGTACTTC.

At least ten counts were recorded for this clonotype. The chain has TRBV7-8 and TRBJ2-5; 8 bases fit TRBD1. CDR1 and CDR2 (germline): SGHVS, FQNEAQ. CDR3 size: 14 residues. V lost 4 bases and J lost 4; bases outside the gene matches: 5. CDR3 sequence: CASSYPGQGETQYF. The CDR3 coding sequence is TGTGCCAGCAGCTACCCAGGACAGGGAGAGACCCAGTACTTC.

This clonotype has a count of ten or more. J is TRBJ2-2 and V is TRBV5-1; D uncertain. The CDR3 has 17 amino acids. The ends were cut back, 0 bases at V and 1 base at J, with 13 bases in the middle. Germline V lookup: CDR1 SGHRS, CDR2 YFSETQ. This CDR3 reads CASSLGPPSKNTGELFF. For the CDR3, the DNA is TGCGCCAGCAGCTTGGGACCCCCGTCAAAGAACACCGGGGAGCTGTTTTTT.

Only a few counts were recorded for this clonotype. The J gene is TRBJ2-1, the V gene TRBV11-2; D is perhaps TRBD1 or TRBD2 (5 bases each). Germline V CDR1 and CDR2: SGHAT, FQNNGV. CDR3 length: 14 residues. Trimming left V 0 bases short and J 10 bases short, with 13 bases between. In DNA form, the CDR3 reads TGTGCCAGCAGCTTAGATTTCGGGGCTGAGGAGCAGTTCTTC. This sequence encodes CASSLDFGAEEQFF.

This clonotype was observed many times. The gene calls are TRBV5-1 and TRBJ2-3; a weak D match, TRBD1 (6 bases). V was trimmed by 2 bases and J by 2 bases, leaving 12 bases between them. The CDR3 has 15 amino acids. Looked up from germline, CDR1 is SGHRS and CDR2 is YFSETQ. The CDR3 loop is CASSLGTPPTDTQYF. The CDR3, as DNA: TGCGCCAGCAGCTTAGGGACACCCCCCACAGATACGCAGTATTTT.

For the CDR3, the DNA is TGTGCCAGCAGCGTAGAGGAGTGGTCCTACAATGAGCAGTTCTTC. This codes for CASSVEEWSYNEQFF. J is TRBJ2-1 and V is TRBV9; D not resolved. The CDR3 loop spans 15 amino acids. Germline lookup yields CDR1 SGDLS and CDR2 YYNGEE. The V end lost 0 bases, the J end lost 1 base, and 8 bases lay between the germline ends.

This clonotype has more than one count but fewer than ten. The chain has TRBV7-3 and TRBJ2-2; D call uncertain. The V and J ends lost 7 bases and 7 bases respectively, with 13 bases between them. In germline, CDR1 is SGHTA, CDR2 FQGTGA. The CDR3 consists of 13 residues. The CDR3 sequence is CASTPTDDGELFF. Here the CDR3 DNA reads TGTGCCAGCACTCCCACGGACGACGGGGAGCTGTTTTTT. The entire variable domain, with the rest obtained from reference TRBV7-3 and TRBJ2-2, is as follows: GAGVSQTPSNKVTEKGKYVELRCDPISGHTALYWYRQSLGQGPEFLIYFQGTGAADDSGLPNDRFFAVRPEGSVSTLKIQRTERGDSAVYLCASTPTDDGELFFGEGSRLTVL.

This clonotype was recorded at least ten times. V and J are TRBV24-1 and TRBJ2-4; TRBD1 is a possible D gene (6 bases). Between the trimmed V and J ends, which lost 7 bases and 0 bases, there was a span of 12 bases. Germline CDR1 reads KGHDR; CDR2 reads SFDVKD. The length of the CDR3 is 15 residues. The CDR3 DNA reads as TGTGCCACCAGCCGGACAGCGCTAGCCAAAAACATTCAGTACTTC. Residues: CATSRTALAKNIQYF.

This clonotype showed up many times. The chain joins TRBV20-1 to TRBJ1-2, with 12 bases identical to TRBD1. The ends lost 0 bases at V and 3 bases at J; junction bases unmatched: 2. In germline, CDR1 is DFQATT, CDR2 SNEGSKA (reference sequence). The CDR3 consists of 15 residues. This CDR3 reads CSARDGTGGHYGYTF. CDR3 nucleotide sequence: TGCAGTGCTAGAGATGGGACAGGGGGCCACTATGGCTACACCTTC.

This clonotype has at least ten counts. The CDR3 DNA reads TGCAGCGTTGAAATTGGACCCAGCACAGATACGCAGTATTTT. Its protein is CSVEIGPSTDTQYF. The chain is built from TRBV29-1 and TRBJ2-3, with D unresolved. The V gene's germline CDR1 is SQVTM and CDR2 ANQGSEA. CDR3 length: 14 residues. Deletions cut 2 bases from V and 0 bases from J, with 9 bases between.

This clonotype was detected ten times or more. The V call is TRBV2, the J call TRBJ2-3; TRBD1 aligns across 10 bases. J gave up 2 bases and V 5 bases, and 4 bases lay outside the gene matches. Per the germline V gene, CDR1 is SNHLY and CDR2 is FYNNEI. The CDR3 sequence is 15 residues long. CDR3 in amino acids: CASSRDRGTTDTQYF. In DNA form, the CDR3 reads TGTGCCAGCAGTCGGGACAGGGGAACCACAGATACGCAGTATTTT.

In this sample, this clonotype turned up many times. The CDR3: CASSSRAGAEAFF. CDR3 coding DNA: TGTGCCAGCAGCTCGAGGGCAGGAGCTGAAGCTTTCTTT. The chain has TRBV7-7 and TRBJ1-1, with unresolved D. Germline CDR1 and CDR2: SSHAT and FNYEAQ (reference sequence). V was clipped by 4 bases and J by 6 bases, with 12 bases between them. This CDR3 region has 13 residues.

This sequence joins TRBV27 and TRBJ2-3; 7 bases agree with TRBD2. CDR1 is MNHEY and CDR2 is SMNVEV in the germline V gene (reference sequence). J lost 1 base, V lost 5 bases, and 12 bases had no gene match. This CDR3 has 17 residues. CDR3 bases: TGTGCCAGCAGTCCCGTCGTGGCTAGCGGACGCACAGATACGCAGTATTTT. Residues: CASSPVVASGRTDTQYF.